The source of this T cell receptor (beta chain) is a study of shared clonotypes between healthy human individuals. Each donor was a Caucasian adult residing in Nashville, Tennessee. Study results and limitations: A generally larger estimated richness was seen in naive subsets than in memory subsets. Rarefaction showed that sequencing of sorted subsets was incomplete (despite large depth).

With regard to this clone: Its antigen is as yet unknown.

The input for sorted-subset replicate PCRs was 200 ng DNA, 25,000 to 35,000 T cell genomes. Produced via immunoSEQ multiplex PCR; TCRdb's table is partial and in-frame only. The sample includes over a million clones, more than 95% of them seen just once. The clonotype comes from a man aged 25-45 years in good health. The material sequenced was naive CD4+ T cells sorted from blood. Subset given: CD45RA+ positively selected.

The CDR3 sequence is CASSSSHKGQYNEQFF. The CDR3 DNA sequence: TGTGCCAGCAGCTCGAGCCATAAGGGACAGTACAATGAGCAGTTCTTC. This chain connects TRBV11-3 to TRBJ2-1, with 7 nucleotides matching TRBD1. The CDR3 has 16 amino acids. Unmatched junction bases numbered 10, after V lost 4 bases and J lost 4 bases. Germline V gene lookup returns CDR1 SGHNT and CDR2 YENEEA.